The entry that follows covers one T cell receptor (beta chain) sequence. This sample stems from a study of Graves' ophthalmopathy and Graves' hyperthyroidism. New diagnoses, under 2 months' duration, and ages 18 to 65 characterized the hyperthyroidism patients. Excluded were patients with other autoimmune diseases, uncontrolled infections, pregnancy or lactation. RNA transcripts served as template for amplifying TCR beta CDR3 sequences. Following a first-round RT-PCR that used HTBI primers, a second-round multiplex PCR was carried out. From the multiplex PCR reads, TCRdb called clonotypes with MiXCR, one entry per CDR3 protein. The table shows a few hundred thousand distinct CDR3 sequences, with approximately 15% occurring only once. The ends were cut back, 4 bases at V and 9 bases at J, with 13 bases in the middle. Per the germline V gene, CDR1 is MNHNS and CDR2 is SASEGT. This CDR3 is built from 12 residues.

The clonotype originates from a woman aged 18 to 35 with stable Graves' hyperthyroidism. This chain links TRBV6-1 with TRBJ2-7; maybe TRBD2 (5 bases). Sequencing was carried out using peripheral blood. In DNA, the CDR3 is TGTGCCAGCAGTGGGAATGGACTTTGGCAGTACTTC. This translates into CASSGNGLWQYF.